This T cell receptor beta chain was sequenced during a study of blood T cell repertoires in COVID-19. Overall study context: Acute and convalescent COVID-19 specimens originated in the United States, Italy and Spain. Nucleic acid was either cDNA or gDNA, and it came from T cells, B-cell-depleted T cells, or PBMCs.

Authors' data handling: Reference gene primers were amplified, and this amplification served to estimate nucleated cell counts. Sequencing used immunoSEQ multiplex PCR; TCRdb keeps in-frame clones, though not all of them. V and J calls plus clone size are reproduced from that table; the DNA served to infer D and trimming. This sample has some 300,000 clones; more than 80% occur once, and the top ten carry over 5%. CDR3 length equals 15 residues. V was cut by 0 bases and J by 2 bases, with 11 bases left in between. Germline CDR1 MNHEY, CDR2 SVGEGT. The rearrangement uses TRBV6-2 or TRBV6-3 and TRBJ2-7; D remains ambiguous. Material for sequencing was peripheral blood. The sequence came from a woman aged 45-65 years with COVID-19, enrolled during active disease. The CDR3 is CASSYSLENTYEQYF. The CDR3 bases are TGTGCCAGCAGTTACTCTCTCGAGAATACCTACGAGCAGTACTTC.